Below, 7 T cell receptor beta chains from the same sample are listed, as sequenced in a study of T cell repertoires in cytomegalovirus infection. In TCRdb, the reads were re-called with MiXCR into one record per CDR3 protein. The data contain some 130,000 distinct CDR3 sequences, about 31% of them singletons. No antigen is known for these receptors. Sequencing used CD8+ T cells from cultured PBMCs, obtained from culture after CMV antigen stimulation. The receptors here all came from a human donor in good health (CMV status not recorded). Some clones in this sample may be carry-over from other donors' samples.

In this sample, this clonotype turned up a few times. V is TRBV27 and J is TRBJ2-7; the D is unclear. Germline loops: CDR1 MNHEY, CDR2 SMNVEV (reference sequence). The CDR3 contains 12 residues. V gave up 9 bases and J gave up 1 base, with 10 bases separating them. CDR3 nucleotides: TGTGCCAGTGCGTCCATTTCCTACGAGCAGTACTTC. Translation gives CASASISYEQYF.

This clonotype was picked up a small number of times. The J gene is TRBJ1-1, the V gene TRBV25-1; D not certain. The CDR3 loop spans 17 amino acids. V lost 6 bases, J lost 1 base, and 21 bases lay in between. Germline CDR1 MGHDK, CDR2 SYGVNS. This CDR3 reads CASREISKIMRNTEAFF. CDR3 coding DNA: TGTGCCAGCAGGGAAATCAGCAAAATTATGAGGAACACTGAAGCTTTCTTT. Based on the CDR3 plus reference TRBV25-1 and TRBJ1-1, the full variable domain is EADIYQTPRYLVIGTGKKITLECSQTMGHDKMYWYQQDPGMELHLIHYSYGVNSTEKGDLSSESTVSRIRTEHFPLTLESARPSHTSQYLCASREISKIMRNTEAFFGQGTRLTVV.

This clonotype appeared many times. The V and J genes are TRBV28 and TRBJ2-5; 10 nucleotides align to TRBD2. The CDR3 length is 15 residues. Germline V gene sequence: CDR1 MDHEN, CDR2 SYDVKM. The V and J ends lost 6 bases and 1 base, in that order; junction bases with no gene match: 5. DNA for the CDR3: TGTGCCAGCAGCTCGGGACTAGCGATCCAAGAGACCCAGTACTTC. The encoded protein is CASSSGLAIQETQYF.

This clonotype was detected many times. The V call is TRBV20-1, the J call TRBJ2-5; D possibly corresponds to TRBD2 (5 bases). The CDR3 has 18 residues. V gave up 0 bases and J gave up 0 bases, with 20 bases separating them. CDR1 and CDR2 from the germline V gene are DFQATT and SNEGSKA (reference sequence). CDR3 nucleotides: TGCAGTGCTAGAGAACCCCCTACTAGGGCGGGTTACCAAGAGACCCAGTACTTC. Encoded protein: CSAREPPTRAGYQETQYF.

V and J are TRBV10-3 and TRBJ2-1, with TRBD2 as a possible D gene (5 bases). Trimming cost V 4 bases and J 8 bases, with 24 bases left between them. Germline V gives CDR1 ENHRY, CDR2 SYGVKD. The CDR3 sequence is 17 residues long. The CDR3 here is CAISGGASPPAYHEQFF. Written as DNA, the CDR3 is TGTGCCATCAGTGGTGGAGCTAGCCCGCCCGCATATCATGAGCAGTTCTTC.

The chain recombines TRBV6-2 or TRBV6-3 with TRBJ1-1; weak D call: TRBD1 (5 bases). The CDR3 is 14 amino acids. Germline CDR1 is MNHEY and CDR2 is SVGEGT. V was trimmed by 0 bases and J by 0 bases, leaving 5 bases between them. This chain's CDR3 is CASSYSGVNTEAFF. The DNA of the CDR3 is TGTGCCAGCAGTTACTCGGGGGTGAACACTGAAGCTTTCTTT.

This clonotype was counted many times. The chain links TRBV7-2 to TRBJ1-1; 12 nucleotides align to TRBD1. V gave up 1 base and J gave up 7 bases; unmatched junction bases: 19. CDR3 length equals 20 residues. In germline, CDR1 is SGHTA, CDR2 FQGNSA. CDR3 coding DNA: TGTGCCAGCAGCTTAGAGCTTGTGGTTGGGACAGGGGGCTTTGCGGGTGAAGCTTTCTTT. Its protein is CASSLELVVGTGGFAGEAFF.